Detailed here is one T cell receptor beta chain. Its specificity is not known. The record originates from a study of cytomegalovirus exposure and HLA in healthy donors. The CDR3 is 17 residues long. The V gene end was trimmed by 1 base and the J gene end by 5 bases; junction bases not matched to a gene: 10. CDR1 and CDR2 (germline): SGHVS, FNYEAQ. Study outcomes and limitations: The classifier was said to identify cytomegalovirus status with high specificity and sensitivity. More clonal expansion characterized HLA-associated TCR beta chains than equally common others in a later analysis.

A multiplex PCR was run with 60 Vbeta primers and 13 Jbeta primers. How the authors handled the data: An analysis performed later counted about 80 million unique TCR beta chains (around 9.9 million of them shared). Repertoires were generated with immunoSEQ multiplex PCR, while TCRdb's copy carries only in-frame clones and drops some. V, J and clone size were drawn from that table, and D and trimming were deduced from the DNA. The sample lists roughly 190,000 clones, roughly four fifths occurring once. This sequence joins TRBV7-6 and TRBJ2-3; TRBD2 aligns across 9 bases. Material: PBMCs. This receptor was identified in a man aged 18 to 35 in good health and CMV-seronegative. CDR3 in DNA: TGTGCCAGCAGCTTAGGGGTAGCGGGAGATGACGTAGATACGCAGTATTTT. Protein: CASSLGVAGDDVDTQYF.